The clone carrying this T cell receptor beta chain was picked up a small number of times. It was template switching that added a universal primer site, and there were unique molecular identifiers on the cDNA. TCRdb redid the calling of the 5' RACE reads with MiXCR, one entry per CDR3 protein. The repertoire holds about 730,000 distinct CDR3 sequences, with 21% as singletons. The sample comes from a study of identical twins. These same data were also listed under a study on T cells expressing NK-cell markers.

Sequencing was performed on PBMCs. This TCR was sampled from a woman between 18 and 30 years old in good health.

The DNA for the CDR3 is TGTGCCATCAGTGTAGGTTTCAATCAGCCCCAGCATTTT. It encodes CAISVGFNQPQHF. V and J are TRBV10-3 and TRBJ1-5; unclear D gene. In germline, CDR1 is ENHRY, CDR2 SYGVKD. V was cut by 4 bases and J by 3 bases, with 7 bases left in between. The CDR3 is 13 amino acids.